This T cell receptor beta chain was retrieved from a study of T cell responses to AZD1222 COVID-19 vaccine. Points from the study as a whole: Nearly half of the spike-specific TCRs reportedly recognize variant regions that carry no mutations. Just six AZD1222 recipients tested seropositive at baseline. In all cases, repertoires were sampled only after the peak T cell response. Donors were chiefly white British, with a greater number of females, and clonal diversity was perhaps underestimated.

In regard to this clone: Its antigen is unidentified.

The data were produced by immunoSEQ multiplex PCR, yet TCRdb's version contains in-frame clones alone and is incomplete. The sample carries tens of thousands of clones, more than 75% recorded once. The CDR3 contains 13 residues. Per the germline V gene, CDR1 is LNHDA and CDR2 is SQIVND (reference sequence). With 7 bases removed from V and 4 bases from J, the gap between germline ends came to 12 bases. V and J are TRBV19 and TRBJ2-3, with a tentative D call TRBD2 (5 bases). The sequence was collected from an adult who received the AZD1222 COVID-19 vaccine. Here the sequenced sample was peripheral blood, taken 28 days after the second AZD1222 dose. The CDR3 loop reads CASNGRVADTQYF. The CDR3 nucleotides are TGTGCCAGTAATGGGCGGGTGGCAGATACGCAGTATTTT.